This T cell receptor beta chain was sequenced in a study of T cells in women clearing cervical HPV infection. Losses at the gene ends were 4 bases for V and 4 bases for J; bases not matched to a gene: 10. The CDR3 has 16 amino acids. CDR1 is MNHNS, CDR2 SASEGT, per germline. Concerning this clone itself: The CDR3 end falls 3 residues outside the read, so it is completed with the germline J gene.

TCRdb's table, derived via immunoSEQ multiplex PCR, lists solely in-frame clones and lacks some. The table counts about 15,000 clones; less than 8% lies in the top ten. Sequenced: blood buffy coat. This sequence joins TRBV6-1 and TRBJ1-3, with TRBD1 matching 7 bases. The sequence was collected from a woman aged 18-70 years with a cervical HPV16 infection that either progressed to CIN3+ or cleared (not recorded which). The sequenced CDR3 bases are TGTGCCAGCAGTGTGAGAGGACAGGTCGGGGGAAACACC. Its protein is CASSVRGQVGGNT. The whole CDR3 reads CASSVRGQVGGNTIYF.